A single sample gave rise to the 22 T cell receptor beta chains below, sequenced in a study of blood T cell repertoires in COVID-19. TCRdb's copy holds only in-frame clones and misses some; the assay was immunoSEQ multiplex PCR. This table has about 14,000 clones, 87% appearing once. The sequenced material came from peripheral blood. These receptors were collected from a human donor in a cohort sampled during active COVID-19.

The chain couples TRBV6-5 to TRBJ2-3; TRBD2 is a possible D gene (6 bases). The ends were cut back, 4 bases at V and 2 bases at J, with 13 bases in the middle. This CDR3 contains 15 residues. Germline V gene sequence: CDR1 MNHEY, CDR2 SVGAGI. Here the CDR3 reads CASSSREIFTDTQYF. Here the CDR3 DNA reads TGTGCCAGCAGTTCACGGGAGATTTTCACAGATACGCAGTATTTT.

This chain links TRBV6-1 with TRBJ2-1; 10 nucleotides line up with TRBD2. V shed 1 base and J 3 bases; nucleotides not matched to a gene: 6. This CDR3 comprises 17 residues. From germline, CDR1 is MNHNS and CDR2 SASEGT. This chain's CDR3 is CASSEEGSGRIYNEQFF. The DNA of the CDR3 is TGTGCCAGCAGTGAAGAAGGTAGCGGGAGGATCTACAATGAGCAGTTCTTC.

The chain recombines TRBV7-2 with TRBJ2-6; D not resolved. CDR1 and CDR2 (germline): SGHTA, FQGNSA. This CDR3 has 13 residues. Deletions cut 8 bases from V and 0 bases from J, with 5 bases between. In DNA, the CDR3 is TGTGCCAGCGAGCGCTCTGGGGCCAACGTCCTGACTTTC. The encoded protein is CASERSGANVLTF.

This chain uses TRBV23-1 with TRBJ2-7, with D perhaps TRBD1 (6 bases). TRBV23-1 qualifies as an ORF whose function is uncertain. This CDR3 has 15 amino acids. V was pared by 6 bases and J by 1 base, with 16 bases between. CDR3 bases: TGCGCCAGCAGGGAGCTATGGACAGAGTCCTACGAGCAGTACTTC. Protein: CASRELWTESYEQYF.

This chain uses TRBV6-2 or TRBV6-3 with TRBJ1-3; 8 nucleotides agree with TRBD1. The V segment lost 5 bases and the J segment 0 bases; nucleotides outside the gene matches: 12. Germline V CDR1 and CDR2: MNHEY, SVGEGT. The length of the CDR3 is 18 residues. The CDR3 spells CASSTDRVRASSGNTIYF. In DNA, the CDR3 is TGTGCCAGCAGTACGGACAGGGTTCGTGCCAGCTCTGGAAACACCATATATTTT.

The rearrangement uses TRBV14 and TRBJ1-2; D is perhaps TRBD1 (6 bases). Trimming removed 1 base at V and 7 bases at J, with 16 bases between. The germline CDR1 and CDR2 sequences are SGHDN and FVKESK. The CDR3 loop spans 15 amino acids. The CDR3 sequence is CASSQAGGRGSGYTF. CDR3 nucleotide sequence: TGTGCCAGCAGCCAAGCGGGTGGCAGGGGTTCTGGCTACACCTTC.

The rearrangement joins TRBV15 to TRBJ1-5; 7 bases align to TRBD1. The germline V gene has CDR1 LNHNV and CDR2 YYDKDF (reference sequence). The CDR3 length is 14 residues. The trim removed 5 bases at V and 4 bases at J, leaving 5 bases unmatched. CDR3 sequence (DNA): TGTGCCACCAGCGAAGGGGGCTGGAATCAGCCCCAGCATTTT. Amino acid sequence: CATSEGGWNQPQHF.

V gene TRBV2 combines with J gene TRBJ2-3; D not certain. The CDR3 is 14 amino acids. CDR1 and CDR2 (germline): SNHLY, FYNNEI. The germline V and J ends were trimmed by 5 bases and 2 bases, with 11 bases remaining between them. The CDR3 spells CASSWATLTDTQYF. CDR3 in DNA: TGTGCCAGCAGTTGGGCCACCCTCACAGATACGCAGTATTTT.

J is TRBJ2-3 and V is TRBV28; possible D gene TRBD1, 6 bases. Germline lookup yields CDR1 MDHEN and CDR2 SYDVKM. The CDR3 has 14 amino acids. Between the trimmed V and J ends, which lost 7 bases and 3 bases, there was a span of 14 bases. The CDR3 is CASKQGPRTDTQYF. CDR3 DNA: TGTGCCAGCAAGCAGGGGCCTCGAACAGATACGCAGTATTTT.

The gene calls are TRBV4-3 and TRBJ1-5; TRBD1 might be the D (5 bases). The CDR3 has 15 amino acids. CDR1 is LGHNA, CDR2 YSLEER, per germline. The V gene lost 4 bases and the J gene lost 5 bases, with 15 bases spanning the gap. CDR3 loop: CASSLSPQGYQPQHF. The CDR3 DNA reads as TGCGCCAGCAGCCTCAGCCCGCAGGGCTATCAGCCCCAGCATTTT.

This clone was counted only a few times. The J gene is TRBJ2-7, the V gene TRBV2; the D gene is possibly TRBD2 (5 bases). Germline V gives CDR1 SNHLY, CDR2 FYNNEI. There are 11 residues in the CDR3. V shed 5 bases and J shed 6 bases, with 8 bases lying between them. The CDR3 reads CASSLTTEQYF. The CDR3 DNA follows: TGTGCCAGCAGTTTGACTACCGAGCAGTACTTC.

CDR3 nucleotides: TGTGCCATCAGCTCCGGGACTCCACTGTTTTACGAGCAGTACTTC. Protein sequence: CAISSGTPLFYEQYF. J is TRBJ2-7 and V is TRBV10-3; D perhaps matches TRBD2 (6 bases). V was pared by 6 bases and J by 4 bases, with 19 bases between. This CDR3 has 15 amino acids. Germline assignment: CDR1 ENHRY and CDR2 SYGVKD.

The chain employs TRBV11-2 and TRBJ2-7, with D tentatively TRBD1 (5 bases). CDR3 length equals 16 residues. CDR1 and CDR2 (germline): SGHAT, FQNNGV. Trimming pared 2 bases from V and 6 bases from J, leaving 20 bases between. The CDR3 DNA reads TGTGCCAGCAGCTTAAAAGTCGTCTTCTCAGGGTTCGAGCAGTACTTC. This encodes CASSLKVVFSGFEQYF.

The rearrangement links TRBV24-1 to TRBJ2-7, with 7 bases aligning to TRBD1. This CDR3 has 15 amino acids. Per the germline V gene, CDR1 is KGHDR and CDR2 is SFDVKD. V shed 7 bases and J 0 bases; nucleotides not matched to a gene: 8. CDR3 amino acids: CATSATGTASYEQYF. DNA of the CDR3: TGTGCCACCAGCGCCACCGGGACAGCCTCCTACGAGCAGTACTTC.

V is TRBV4-2 and J is TRBJ2-1, with TRBD2 identical over 8 bases. CDR1 is LGHNA, CDR2 YNFKEQ, per germline. Trimming cost V 0 bases and J 0 bases; bases outside gene matches: 13. This CDR3 comprises 20 residues. The CDR3 here is CASSQEPTSGLIGSYNEQFF. CDR3 in DNA: TGTGCCAGCAGCCAAGAACCTACTAGCGGATTAATTGGCTCCTACAATGAGCAGTTCTTC.

The chain couples TRBV28 to TRBJ2-1, with 8 bases identical to TRBD2. CDR1 is MDHEN, CDR2 SYDVKM, per germline. V was pared by 3 bases and J by 4 bases, with 5 bases of the junction left unmatched. CDR3 length: 15 residues. The CDR3 loop is CASSFLAGRYNEQFF. CDR3 nucleotide sequence: TGTGCCAGCAGTTTTTTAGCGGGAAGGTACAATGAGCAGTTCTTC. Full variable domain (missing parts from reference TRBV28 and TRBJ2-1): DVKVTQSSRYLVKRTGEKVFLECVQDMDHENMFWYRQDPGLGLRLIYFSYDVKMKEKGDIPEGYSVSREKKERFSLILESASTNQTSMYLCASSFLAGRYNEQFFGPGTRLTVL.

This rearrangement joins TRBV7-9 to TRBJ2-3; 7 nucleotides align to TRBD2. This CDR3 has 16 amino acids. Germline CDR1 reads SEHNR; CDR2 reads FQNEAQ (reference sequence). V dropped 2 bases and J dropped 4; count of bases not matched to a gene: 9. The CDR3 region is CASSLPQRDGADTQYF. The DNA for the CDR3 is TGTGCCAGCAGCTTACCTCAGCGGGACGGTGCAGATACGCAGTATTTT.

The J gene is TRBJ1-1, the V gene TRBV13; D is unclear. V lost 5 bases and J 5 bases, leaving 18 bases between the germline ends. Germline V gene lookup returns CDR1 PRHDT and CDR2 FYEKMQ (reference sequence). The CDR3 totals 15 residues. The CDR3 DNA sequence: TGTGCCAGCAGCGGGCGACCCCCCAAGAGAACTGAAGCTTTCTTT. This codes for CASSGRPPKRTEAFF.

The V call is TRBV7-2, the J call TRBJ2-1, with TRBD1 identical over 10 bases. The ends lost 3 bases at V and 9 bases at J; junction bases unmatched: 2. Germline CDR1 is SGHTA and CDR2 is FQGNSA. CDR3 length equals 13 residues. The CDR3 sequence: CASSLGQGREQFF. The CDR3 coding sequence is TGTGCCAGCAGCTTGGGACAGGGGCGTGAGCAGTTCTTC.

The chain carries TRBV18 and TRBJ1-1, with no clear D. CDR3 size: 16 residues. The V end was cut by 3 bases, the J end by 0 bases, with 14 bases between. The germline V gene encodes CDR1 KGHSH and CDR2 LQKENI. The CDR3: CASSPGTRGLNTEAFF. The CDR3 coding sequence is TGTGCCAGCTCACCTGGCACACGAGGGCTGAACACTGAAGCTTTCTTT. Full variable domain (outside the CDR3, taken from reference TRBV18 and TRBJ1-1): NAGVMQNPRHLVRRRGQEARLRCSPMKGHSHVYWYRQLPEEGLKFMVYLQKENIIDESGMPKERFSAEFPKEGPSILRIQQVVRGDSAAYFCASSPGTRGLNTEAFFGQGTRLTVV.

This clone was detected only once. The chain couples TRBV10-2 to TRBJ2-3; D gene uncertain. The V gene's germline CDR1 is WSHSY and CDR2 SAAADI. Trimming removed 6 bases at V and 7 bases at J, with 11 bases between. There are 12 residues in the CDR3. In nucleotides, the CDR3 is TGCGCCAGCAGGGATAGCCGTAATACGCAGTATTTT. This encodes CASRDSRNTQYF.

J is TRBJ2-7 and V is TRBV6-2 or TRBV6-3; 7 bases agree with TRBD1. V lost 1 base to trimming and J lost 5 bases; unmatched junction nucleotides: 8. The CDR3 is 15 amino acids. Germline V gene lookup returns CDR1 MNHEY and CDR2 SVGEGT. The DNA for the CDR3 is TGTGCCAGCAGTTACTTTCGGACAGGTGAAAACGAGCAGTACTTC. It is translated as CASSYFRTGENEQYF.